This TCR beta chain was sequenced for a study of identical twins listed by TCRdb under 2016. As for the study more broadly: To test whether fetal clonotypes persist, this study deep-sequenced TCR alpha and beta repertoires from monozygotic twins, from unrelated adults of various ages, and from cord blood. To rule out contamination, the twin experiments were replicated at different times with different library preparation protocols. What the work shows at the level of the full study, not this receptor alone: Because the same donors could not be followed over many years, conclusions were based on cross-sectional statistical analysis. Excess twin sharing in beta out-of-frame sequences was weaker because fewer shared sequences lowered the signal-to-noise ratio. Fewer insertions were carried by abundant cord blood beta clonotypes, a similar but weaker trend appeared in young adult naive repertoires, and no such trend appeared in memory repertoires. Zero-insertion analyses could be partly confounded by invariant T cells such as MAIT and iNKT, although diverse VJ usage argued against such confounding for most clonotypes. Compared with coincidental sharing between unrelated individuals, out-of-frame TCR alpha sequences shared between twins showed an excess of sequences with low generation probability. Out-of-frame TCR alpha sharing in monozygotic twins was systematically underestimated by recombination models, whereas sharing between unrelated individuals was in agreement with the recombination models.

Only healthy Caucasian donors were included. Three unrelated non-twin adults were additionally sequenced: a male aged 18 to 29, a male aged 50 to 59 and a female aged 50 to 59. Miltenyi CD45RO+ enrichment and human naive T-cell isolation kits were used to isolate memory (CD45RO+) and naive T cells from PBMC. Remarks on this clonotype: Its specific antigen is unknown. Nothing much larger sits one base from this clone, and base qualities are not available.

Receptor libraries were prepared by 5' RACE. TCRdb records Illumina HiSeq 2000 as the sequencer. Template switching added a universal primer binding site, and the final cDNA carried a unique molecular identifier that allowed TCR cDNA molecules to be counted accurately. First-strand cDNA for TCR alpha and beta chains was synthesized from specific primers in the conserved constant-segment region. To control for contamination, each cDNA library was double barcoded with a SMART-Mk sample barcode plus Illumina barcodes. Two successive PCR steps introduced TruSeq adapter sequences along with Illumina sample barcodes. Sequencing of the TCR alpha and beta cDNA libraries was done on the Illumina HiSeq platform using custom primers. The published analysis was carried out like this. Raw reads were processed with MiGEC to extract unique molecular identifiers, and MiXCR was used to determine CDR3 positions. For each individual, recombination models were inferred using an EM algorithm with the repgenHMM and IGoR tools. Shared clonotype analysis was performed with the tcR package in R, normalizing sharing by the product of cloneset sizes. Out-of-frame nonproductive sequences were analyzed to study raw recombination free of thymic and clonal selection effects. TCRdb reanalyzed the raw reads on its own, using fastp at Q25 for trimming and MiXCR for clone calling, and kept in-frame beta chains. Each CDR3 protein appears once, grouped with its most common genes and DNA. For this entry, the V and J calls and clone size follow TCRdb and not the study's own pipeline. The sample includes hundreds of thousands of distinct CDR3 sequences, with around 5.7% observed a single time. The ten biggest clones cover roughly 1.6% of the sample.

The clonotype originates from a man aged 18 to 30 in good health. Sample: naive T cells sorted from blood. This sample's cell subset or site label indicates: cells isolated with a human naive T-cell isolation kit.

The DNA sequence is as follows: TGTGCCAGCAGTTCCGGGACAGTACCTTTGGAGTACGTC. Its protein is CASSSGTVPLEYV. Rearrangement joined TRBV6-6 to TRBJ2-7; a stretch of 7 junction bases matches TRBD1. CDR1 MNHNY and CDR2 SVGAGI are derived from the germline V gene (reference sequence). The junction shows trimming of 4 bases on V and 11 bases on J, and the gene matches do not reach 11 bases of it. From the cysteine through the valine, the CDR3 covers 13 amino acids. CDR3 DNA only is kept here, 39 bases in frame from base 1.